The present T cell receptor beta chain was sequenced within a study of control samples from healthy donors and cancer patients (dated by TCRdb to 2019 to 2021). Library preparation employed the immunoSEQ multiplex PCR assay. TCRdb took over this immuneACCESS table, retaining in-frame rearrangements with V and J assigned. Such tables are incomplete; in checked studies, under half of the missing clones stem from an unresolved V gene, and the remainder is unexplained. This sample lists fewer than 150,000 clones; roughly nine tenths were detected once. 7.8% of the sample is held by the ten biggest clonotypes. In the germline V gene, CDR1 corresponds to SGHDT and CDR2 to YYEEEE. Taken from cysteine to phenylalanine, the CDR3 has 12 residues. The only DNA kept is the CDR3, 36 bases in frame from the first base. The V and J ends are trimmed by 2 bases and 7 bases, leaving 9 bases between them. Turning to this clone: Its cognate antigen has yet to be identified. No base-level quality is on record; no much larger clone is a single base apart. Other DNA sequences in the sample encode the same CDR3.

The sequence came from a woman younger than 35 in good health. Specimen: blood. The V and J segments used are TRBV5-6 and TRBJ1-2; there is no confident call for the D gene. CDR3 region: CASSFGLSGYTF. The DNA is TGTGCCAGCAGCTTTGGGCTCAGTGGCTACACCTTC.